A single sample gave rise to the 27 T cell receptor beta chains below, sequenced in a study of T-cell memory formation after mild COVID-19. TCRdb independently ran MiXCR on the 5' RACE reads; one entry per CDR3 protein. The sample carries a few hundred thousand distinct CDR3 sequences, 15% to 20% recorded once. The specimen sequenced was PBMCs or a T cell subset sorted from them (not recorded which). The receptors derive from a man younger than 35 who had mild COVID-19 (a few samples of this study predate the infection). Cell type and time point are not known.

A few counts support this clonotype. The chain recombines TRBV28 with TRBJ2-7, with a weak D call TRBD1 (5 bases). This CDR3 is 13 amino acids long. Trimming cost V 3 bases and J 4 bases, with 10 bases left between them. CDR1 and CDR2 from the germline V gene are MDHEN and SYDVKM. The CDR3 spells CASSLSGLYEQYV. The CDR3 nucleotides are TGTGCCAGCAGTTTGTCAGGGTTGTACGAGCAGTACGTC.

There are a few counts of this clonotype. The J gene is TRBJ1-2, the V gene TRBV10-3; D perhaps matches TRBD1 (6 bases). Between the trimmed V and J ends, which lost 2 bases and 4 bases, there was a span of 8 bases. This CDR3 contains 13 residues. The germline gives CDR1 ENHRY, CDR2 SYGVKD. CDR3 sequence reads: CAISEEQGYGYTF. Written as DNA, the CDR3 is TGTGCCATCAGTGAGGAACAGGGCTATGGCTACACCTTC.

There are a few counts of this clonotype. J is TRBJ2-3 and V is TRBV15, with no clear D. This CDR3 has 15 amino acids. Looked up from germline, CDR1 is LNHNV and CDR2 is YYDKDF (reference sequence). V was trimmed by 0 bases and J by 2 bases, leaving 9 bases between them. For the CDR3, the DNA is TGTGCCACCAGCAGAGATAGAGAAACCACAGATACGCAGTATTTT. Translated, it gives CATSRDRETTDTQYF.

V gene TRBV6-4 combines with J gene TRBJ2-2; D is uncertain. The CDR3 has 14 residues. The germline gives CDR1 MRHNA, CDR2 SNTAGT. V was clipped by 6 bases and J by 2 bases, with 10 bases between them. The CDR3 DNA sequence: TGTGCCAGCAGATTGACACCTAACACCGGGGAGCTGTTTTTT. Translation: CASRLTPNTGELFF.

In this sample, this clonotype turned up a few times. The chain combines TRBV19 with TRBJ1-5; 9 bases line up with TRBD1. Germline loops: CDR1 LNHDA, CDR2 SQIVND (reference sequence). The CDR3 is made up of 15 amino acids. Germline trimming cut 6 bases from V and 10 bases from J; bases unmatched to any gene: 13. The CDR3 loop reads CASSETGGGLGPQHF. CDR3 nucleotide sequence: TGTGCCAGTAGCGAAACAGGGGGCGGTTTGGGACCCCAGCATTTT.

The J gene is TRBJ2-3, the V gene TRBV7-8; no definite D call. The V gene's germline CDR1 is SGHVS and CDR2 FQNEAQ. Trimming removed 4 bases at V and 1 base at J, with 12 bases between. This CDR3 region has 15 residues. CDR3 amino acids: CASSSAGVGTDTQYF. CDR3 DNA sequence: TGTGCCAGCAGCTCCGCCGGTGTCGGCACAGATACGCAGTATTTT.

This clonotype was seen a handful of times. The chain carries TRBV11-2 and TRBJ2-3, with D unresolved. The V and J ends lost 1 base and 0 bases respectively, with 11 bases between them. This CDR3 is built from 16 residues. Per germline, CDR1 SGHAT and CDR2 FQNNGV. Here the CDR3 reads CASSLVSALSTDTQYF. The CDR3 bases are TGTGCCAGCAGCTTAGTTTCCGCGCTTAGCACAGATACGCAGTATTTT.

The chain combines TRBV6-2 or TRBV6-3 with TRBJ2-7; TRBD1 is a possible D gene (6 bases). From germline, CDR1 is MNHEY and CDR2 SVGEGT. The CDR3 sequence is 14 residues long. Trimming took 2 bases from V and 0 from J, leaving 8 bases between them. The CDR3 protein is CASSYDRFSYEQYV. CDR3 DNA sequence: TGTGCCAGCAGTTACGACAGGTTCTCCTACGAGCAGTACGTC.

In this sample, this clonotype turned up many times. V usage is TRBV5-1 and J usage is TRBJ2-5; 8 bases line up with TRBD1. This CDR3 comprises 13 residues. The trim removed 4 bases at V and 4 bases at J, leaving 3 bases unmatched. CDR1 is SGHRS and CDR2 is YFSETQ in the germline V gene. DNA of the CDR3: TGCGCCAGCAGCCTACAGGGGGGAGAGACCCAGTACTTC. This translates into CASSLQGGETQYF. The full variable domain, its missing parts supplied by reference TRBV5-1 and TRBJ2-5, is KAGVTQTPRYLIKTRGQQVTLSCSPISGHRSVSWYQQTPGQGLQFLFEYFSETQRNKGNFPGRFSGRQFSNSRSEMNVSTLELGDSALYLCASSLQGGETQYFGPGTRLLVL.

The rearrangement uses TRBV12-3 or TRBV12-4 and TRBJ1-2; maybe TRBD1 (5 bases). The CDR3 covers 11 residues. The V gene lost 5 bases and the J gene lost 8 bases, with 9 bases spanning the gap. The CDR3 sequence is CASSLQGGYTF. Written as DNA, the CDR3 is TGTGCCAGCAGTCTGCAGGGAGGCTACACCTTC.

The chain links TRBV4-1 to TRBJ1-2; tentatively, D is TRBD1 (5 bases). Looked up from germline, CDR1 is MGHRA and CDR2 is YSYEKL. Trimming took off 6 bases at V and 4 bases at J, with 21 bases between the two ends. This CDR3 region has 16 residues. CDR3 amino acids: CASRFSAGGAGYGYTF. CDR3 DNA: TGCGCCAGCAGATTTTCGGCGGGGGGAGCTGGCTATGGCTACACCTTC.

This clonotype was seen a handful of times. The chain links TRBV6-5 to TRBJ1-1; D unclear. Germline V gene lookup returns CDR1 MNHEY and CDR2 SVGAGI. There are 12 residues in the CDR3. Trimming stripped 7 bases from V and 3 bases from J, with 9 bases between. The CDR3 loop reads CASTNGDTEAFF. DNA for the CDR3: TGTGCCAGCACCAACGGGGACACTGAAGCTTTCTTT.

This clonotype was counted between two and nine times. This sequence joins TRBV28 and TRBJ1-5; tentative D call: TRBD1 (6 bases). The CDR3 is 15 amino acids. V lost 6 bases to trimming and J lost 2 bases, with 14 bases between them. Germline V gives CDR1 MDHEN, CDR2 SYDVKM. The CDR3 nucleotides are TGTGCCAGCAGCGCGGGGGGCGCGGGCAATCAGCCCCAGCATTTT. This encodes CASSAGGAGNQPQHF.

V and J are TRBV11-1 and TRBJ2-7; D might be TRBD1 or TRBD2, each matching 5 bases. The V end was cut by 3 bases, the J end by 1 base, with 10 bases between. The CDR3 has 14 residues. Germline V CDR1 and CDR2: SGHAT, FQDESV (reference sequence). CDR3 sequence reads: CASSLGDLSYEQYV. DNA for the CDR3: TGTGCCAGCAGCTTGGGGGACCTATCCTACGAGCAGTACGTC.

This clonotype was recorded a few times. The rearrangement uses TRBV12-3 or TRBV12-4 and TRBJ1-1; D gene unclear. Trimming stripped 1 base from V and 7 bases from J, with 10 bases between. The CDR3 contains 13 residues. The CDR3 is CASSLGLVGEAFF. CDR3 bases: TGTGCCAGCAGTTTAGGACTTGTGGGTGAAGCTTTCTTT.

This clonotype was found a few times. This chain links TRBV18 with TRBJ2-3; TRBD2 is a possible D gene (7 bases). The CDR3 extends over 17 amino acids. Looked up from germline, CDR1 is KGHSH and CDR2 is LQKENI. Between the trimmed V and J ends, which lost 3 bases and 5 bases, there was a span of 21 bases. Here the CDR3 DNA reads TGTGCCAGCTCACCCCGTCCGGCGGGGGCCGGAAGAGATACGCAGTATTTT. Its protein is CASSPRPAGAGRDTQYF. The variable domain in full, completed from reference TRBV18 and TRBJ2-3, reads NAGVMQNPRHLVRRRGQEARLRCSPMKGHSHVYWYRQLPEEGLKFMVYLQKENIIDESGMPKERFSAEFPKEGPSILRIQQVVRGDSAAYFCASSPRPAGAGRDTQYFGPGTRLTVL.

The sample holds a few counts of this clonotype. V and J are TRBV28 and TRBJ2-7, with D possibly TRBD2 on 7 matching bases. The germline V and J ends were trimmed by 9 bases and 6 bases, with 18 bases remaining between them. The CDR3 has 13 amino acids. Germline lookup yields CDR1 MDHEN and CDR2 SYDVKM. CDR3: CASSGGNSGEQYV. CDR3 in DNA: TGTGCCAGTTCGGGGGGCAACTCGGGCGAGCAGTACGTC.

This clonotype was observed a few times. J is TRBJ1-1 and V is TRBV3-1; D ambiguous. The CDR3 has 14 amino acids. V lost 0 bases, J lost 9 bases, and 14 bases lay in between. Per germline, CDR1 LGHDT and CDR2 YNNKEL (reference sequence). The chain's CDR3 is CASSQEMGVLKAFF. CDR3 nucleotide sequence: TGTGCCAGCAGCCAAGAGATGGGCGTCCTCAAAGCTTTCTTT.

This clonotype was seen a handful of times. This chain joins TRBV2 and TRBJ2-2; D remains ambiguous. CDR1 SNHLY and CDR2 FYNNEI come from the germline V gene. Trimming cost V 3 bases and J 3 bases, with 11 bases left between them. The CDR3 covers 15 residues. The CDR3: CASSDKPLDTGELFF. For the CDR3, the DNA is TGTGCCAGCAGTGATAAACCGCTGGACACCGGGGAGCTGTTTTTT.

The rearrangement links TRBV5-1 to TRBJ1-5, with unresolved D. The CDR3 loop spans 13 amino acids. Germline assignment: CDR1 SGHRS and CDR2 YFSETQ. Trimming removed 4 bases at V and 5 bases at J, with 10 bases between. CDR3 sequence reads: CASSHDGDQPQHF. DNA for the CDR3: TGCGCCAGCAGCCACGACGGAGATCAGCCCCAGCATTTT.

This clonotype turned up a few times. The CDR3 nucleotides are TGCGCCAGCAGCGCCACTTTTACCGGAGAAGAGACCCAGTACTTC. Its protein product is CASSATFTGEETQYF. The V call is TRBV5-1, the J call TRBJ2-5; D ambiguous. This CDR3 has 15 amino acids. Per the germline V gene, CDR1 is SGHRS and CDR2 is YFSETQ. Deletions cut 4 bases from V and 3 bases from J, with 16 bases between.

The V call is TRBV7-9, the J call TRBJ1-3; no clear D gene. The germline CDR1 and CDR2 sequences are SEHNR and FQNEAQ (reference sequence). Trimming removed 5 bases from V and 3 bases from J, with 8 bases in between. The CDR3 is made up of 13 amino acids. This CDR3 reads CASSQSSGNTIYF. The CDR3 DNA sequence: TGTGCCAGCAGCCAATCAAGTGGAAACACCATATATTTT.

The rearrangement joins TRBV23-1 to TRBJ2-1; 8 positions agree with TRBD2. TRBV23-1 is an ORF, and what it does is uncertain. The CDR3 totals 15 residues. Trimming took 6 bases from V and 5 from J; bases not matched to a gene: 9. CDR3 sequence: CASSPSGGEDNEQFF. DNA for the CDR3: TGCGCCAGCAGCCCGAGCGGGGGTGAGGACAATGAGCAGTTCTTC.

The J gene is TRBJ1-5, the V gene TRBV6-1; D is ambiguous. The CDR3 is 15 residues long. The V and J ends lost 4 bases and 2 bases respectively, with 12 bases between them. Germline-derived CDR1 and CDR2 are MNHNS and SASEGT. CDR3 nucleotide sequence: TGTGCCAGCAGTGGGTATAGTTCGGGCAATCAGCCCCAGCATTTT. This codes for CASSGYSSGNQPQHF.

This clonotype was seen only a few times. The chain recombines TRBV2 with TRBJ2-1; 7 nucleotides agree with TRBD2. Unmatched junction bases numbered 4, after V lost 10 bases and J lost 4 bases. The length of the CDR3 is 12 residues. Germline values: CDR1 SNHLY, CDR2 FYNNEI. The CDR3 region is CAKGAGYNEQFF. The CDR3 coding sequence is TGTGCCAAAGGAGCGGGGTACAATGAGCAGTTCTTC.

V usage is TRBV29-1 and J usage is TRBJ2-5; the D call may be TRBD1 or TRBD2 (6 bases each). V was trimmed by 3 bases and J by 5 bases, leaving 16 bases between them. Germline CDR1 SQVTM, CDR2 ANQGSEA. The CDR3 length is 14 residues. CDR3 DNA sequence: TGCAGCGTTGACCCCCGGGGGCGGTGGGAGACCCAGTACTTC. Its protein is CSVDPRGRWETQYF. The variable domain in full, with the rest retrieved from reference TRBV29-1 and TRBJ2-5, is SAVISQKPSRDICQRGTSLTIQCQVDSQVTMMFWYRQQPGQSLTLIATANQGSEATYESGFVIDKFPISRPNLTFSTLTVSNMSPEDSSIYLCSVDPRGRWETQYFGPGTRLLVL.

The chain links TRBV14 to TRBJ1-1, with D maybe TRBD1 (5 bases). Trimming stripped 1 base from V and 4 bases from J, with 13 bases between. The CDR3 totals 15 residues. Germline values: CDR1 SGHDN, CDR2 FVKESK. This CDR3 reads CASSQVGGSGTEAFF. The CDR3 DNA reads TGTGCCAGCAGCCAAGTGGGGGGGTCGGGCACTGAAGCTTTCTTT.